The clone carrying this T cell receptor beta chain was detected only a few times. Its antigen remains unidentified. The data are from a study of T-cell reconstitution after alpha-beta-depleted transplantation in children. The study, taken as a whole, reports: A year had passed since transplant, and T-cell counts and diversity by then came mostly from newly produced T cells. Reportedly, only several hundred clones from non-depleted graft cells drove alpha-beta T-cell counts at about two months. Recipient T cells and thymic progenitors that survived were the source of the high TCRbeta diversity seen at day 60 in some patients.

Unique molecular identifiers were built into the TCRbeta library. Using its own MiXCR run on the PCR reads, TCRdb lists one record per CDR3 protein. The table lists 700,000 to 950,000 distinct CDR3 sequences, roughly 15% of them singletons, with roughly 5% in the top ten. This CDR3 is built from 13 residues. Per germline, CDR1 SQVTM and CDR2 ANQGSEA. J was trimmed by 5 bases and V by 7 bases; bases with no gene match: 7. V is TRBV29-1 and J is TRBJ2-1, with 8 positions matching TRBD1. The sample was PBMCs, mostly from graft donor cells, taken 360 days after TCRalphabeta/CD19-depleted stem cell transplant. The sequence derives from a male patient younger than 18 who had a stem cell transplant for acute lymphoblastic leukemia, so the T cells may come from the graft donor. Here the CDR3 reads CSAGRQGHNEQFF. CDR3 sequence (DNA): TGCAGCGCAGGAAGACAGGGGCACAATGAGCAGTTCTTC.